The rows below give T cell receptor beta chains drawn from one sample of a study of T-cell memory formation after mild COVID-19. TCRdb ran MiXCR on the 5' RACE reads and lists one entry per CDR3 protein. The table lists approximately 430,000 distinct CDR3 sequences, less than 25% of them singletons. Material for sequencing was PBMCs or a T cell subset sorted from them (not recorded which). The receptor source for this set is an adult woman who had mild COVID-19 (a few samples of this study predate the infection). Cell type and time point are not known. Both conserved end residues are part of each CDR3. The order of the fields is D gene, clone size, V gene, J gene, CDR3 DNA, CDR3 protein. The D gene is left open where the match is weak. Part of the rows lack a size; the others show once, few, many or a class for expanded clones.

NA	NA	TRBV29-1	TRBJ2-3	TGCAGCGTTGCCCCACAGGGCACAGATACGCAGTATTTT	CSVAPQGTDTQYF
NA	few	TRBV20-1	TRBJ2-5	TGCAGTGCGCCAGGGGAGGAGACCCAGTACTTC	CSAPGEETQYF
TRBD2	few	TRBV2	TRBJ2-4	TGTGCCAGCAGTGAAGGGGAGACTAGCTGGGACATTCAGTACTTC	CASSEGETSWDIQYF
TRBD1	NA	TRBV7-6	TRBJ2-2	TGTGCCAGCAGCTTAGCATCATGGACAGGGGGTGACACCGGGGAGCTGTTTTTT	CASSLASWTGGDTGELFF
NA	NA	TRBV7-2	TRBJ1-2	TGTGCCAGCAGCTTAGCGATGGTCAGCCAGAGTGGCTACACCTTC	CASSLAMVSQSGYTF
NA	few	TRBV6-6	TRBJ1-5	TGTGCCAGCAGGAGGGCCGAGAGGGCTCAGCCCCAGCATTTT	CASRRAERAQPQHF
NA	few	TRBV12-3/TRBV12-4	TRBJ1-2	TGTGCCAGCAGTTTGAAGGGATCGGCCTATGGCTACACCTTC	CASSLKGSAYGYTF
TRBD1	NA	TRBV7-6	TRBJ2-1	TGTGCCAGCAGCTTAGAGGGACAGGGGAAGGATGAGCAGTTCTTC	CASSLEGQGKDEQFF
NA	NA	TRBV4-2	TRBJ2-3	TGTGCCAGCAGCCAAGATCCCGGGGCCCGGCGAGATACGCAGTATTTT	CASSQDPGARRDTQYF
NA	NA	TRBV30	TRBJ1-4	TGTGCCTGGAGCCCCGGGACCGAGAATGAAAAACTGTTTTTT	CAWSPGTENEKLFF
NA	NA	TRBV12-3/TRBV12-4	TRBJ2-2	TGTGCCAGCAGCTTGCCACCGAACACCGGGGAGCTGTTTTTT	CASSLPPNTGELFF
NA	few	TRBV5-6	TRBJ2-3	TGTGCCAGCAGCTCTCCCGTCCGGGACCCTATTAGCACAGATACGCAGTATTTT	CASSSPVRDPISTDTQYF
NA	few	TRBV7-6	TRBJ2-2	TGTGCCAGCAGCTTCAGACTTAGCTCGTCCGGGGAGCTGTTTTTT	CASSFRLSSSGELFF
NA	NA	TRBV3-1	TRBJ2-1	TGTGCCAGCAGCCAAGAATGGGATACCCCCTACAATGAGCAGTTCTTC	CASSQEWDTPYNEQFF
TRBD1	few	TRBV6-1	TRBJ1-3	TGTGCCAGCAGCGGACAGGCGAGCTCTGGAAACACCATATATTTT	CASSGQASSGNTIYF
TRBD1	few	TRBV12-3/TRBV12-4	TRBJ1-1	TGTGCCAGCAGCTTGAAAGCGACAGGGACAGCTTTCTTT	CASSLKATGTAFF
TRBD1	few	TRBV7-2	TRBJ2-7	TGTGCCAGCAGCCATTCTCTTGACAGGGTCGTGCAGTACTTC	CASSHSLDRVVQYF
NA	few	TRBV20-1	TRBJ1-1	TGCAGCCTTGGTGGATGGGGAATGAACACTGAAGCTTTCTTT	CSLGGWGMNTEAFF
NA	NA	TRBV19	TRBJ2-1	TGTGCCAGTAGTATCGTCGACGAGCAGTTCTTC	CASSIVDEQFF
NA	few	TRBV10-3	TRBJ2-7	TGTGCCATCAGTGAGTCAAGGTCGGCCAGGAGCTCCTACGAGCAGTACTTC	CAISESRSARSSYEQYF
NA	few	TRBV5-1	TRBJ2-1	TGCGCCAGTGCTAGGACAGACCCCTCCTACAATGAGCAGTTCTTC	CASARTDPSYNEQFF
NA	NA	TRBV4-1	TRBJ1-1	TGCGCCAGCAGAGCAGCCTGGGGGACTGAAGCTTTCTTT	CASRAAWGTEAFF
NA	few	TRBV2	TRBJ2-3	TGTGCCGGATCGGCGGAAGATACGCAGTATTTT	CAGSAEDTQYF
NA	NA	TRBV7-8	TRBJ2-1	TGTGCCAGCAGCCGCGGGCCCTACGACGGCAATGAGCAGTTCTTC	CASSRGPYDGNEQFF
TRBD2	once	TRBV5-1	TRBJ2-2	TGCGCCAGCAGCGGAGCGGGAGTTGACACCGGGGAGCTGTTTTTT	CASSGAGVDTGELFF
NA	few	TRBV9	TRBJ2-5	TGTGCCAGCAGCTCCCGACCGGGTCTAAGGTGGGAGACCCAGTACTTC	CASSSRPGLRWETQYF
TRBD2	few	TRBV27	TRBJ2-4	TGTGCCAGCAGTTTTGGGACTAGCGGAGCAAACATTCAGTACTTC	CASSFGTSGANIQYF
NA	few	TRBV10-3	TRBJ1-6	TGTGCCATCAGTGAGTCGAAGACCGCTAGCTCCTATAATTCACCCCTCCACTTT	CAISESKTASSYNSPLHF
NA	NA	TRBV5-1	TRBJ2-4	TGCGCCAGCAGCTTGGGCGGCAGTACTGCCAAAAACATTCAGTACTTC	CASSLGGSTAKNIQYF
TRBD1	NA	TRBV2	TRBJ2-7	TGTGCCAGCAGTGAGATAGGGGGCCCCTACGAGCAGTACTTC	CASSEIGGPYEQYF